The present T cell receptor beta chain was sequenced within a study of blood T cell repertoires in COVID-19. Across the whole study: Specimens from acute and convalescent COVID-19 originated in the United States, Italy and Spain. The cDNA or gDNA used as material had been derived from T cells, B-cell-depleted T cells, or PBMCs.

In the original processing: Using reference gene primer amplification, nucleated cell counts were estimated. Libraries were prepared by immunoSEQ multiplex PCR; TCRdb keeps only in-frame clonotypes and omits some of them. That table furnishes V, J and clone size, whereas the DNA furnished D and trimming. This repertoire shows about 100,000 clones, roughly 84% found once; its top ten account for less than 2%. The V gene end was trimmed by 3 bases and the J gene end by 4 bases; junction bases not matched to a gene: 11. The V gene's germline CDR1 is KGHDR and CDR2 SFDVKD. CDR3 length: 18 residues. The sequenced sample was peripheral blood. The chain has TRBV24-1 and TRBJ2-2, with 9 bases aligning to TRBD1. The sequence was obtained from a man between 65 and 85 years old with active or convalescent COVID-19. The CDR3 region has the DNA TGTGCCACCAGTGATCCGAACACAGGGGGCGCGGGCACCGGGGAGCTGTTTTTT. Its translation: CATSDPNTGGAGTGELFF.